The entry below gives a single T cell receptor (beta chain) sequence along with its context. The sample belongs to a study of blood T cell repertoires in COVID-19. Study context: Donors in the United States, Italy and Spain gave samples during acute or convalescent COVID-19. T cells, B-cell-depleted T cells, or PBMCs provided the cDNA or gDNA that served as material.

CDR1 and CDR2 from the germline V gene are KGHDR and SFDVKD. The CDR3 contains 14 residues. J was trimmed by 2 bases and V by 6 bases; bases with no gene match: 3. As originally analysed: How many nucleated cells were present was estimated from reference gene primer amplification. The data were produced by immunoSEQ multiplex PCR, yet TCRdb's version contains in-frame clones alone and is incomplete. The V and J calls and clone size come from that table; D and trimming were worked out from the DNA. This table holds roughly 50,000 clones, 75% to 90% found once. Sequenced sample: peripheral blood. The chain is built from TRBV24-1 and TRBJ2-3; TRBD2 matches at 8 bases. This TCR came from a woman in her fifties or sixties with active COVID-19. The CDR3 nucleotides read TGTGCCACCAGTACGGGGGGGAACACAGATACGCAGTATTTT. It specifies CATSTGGNTDTQYF.